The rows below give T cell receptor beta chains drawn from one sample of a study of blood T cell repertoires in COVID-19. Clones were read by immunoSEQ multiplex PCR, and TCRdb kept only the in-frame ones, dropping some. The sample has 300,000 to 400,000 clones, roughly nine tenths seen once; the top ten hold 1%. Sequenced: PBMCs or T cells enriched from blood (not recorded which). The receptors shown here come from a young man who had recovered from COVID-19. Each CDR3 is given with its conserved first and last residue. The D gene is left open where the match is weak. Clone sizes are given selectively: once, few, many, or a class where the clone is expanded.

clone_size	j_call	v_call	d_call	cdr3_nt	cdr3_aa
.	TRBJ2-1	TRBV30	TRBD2	TGTGCCTGGAGCAGGACTAGCGGCTACAATGAGCAGTTCTTC	CAWSRTSGYNEQFF
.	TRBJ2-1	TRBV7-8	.	TGTGCCAGCAGCTTTGCCGGGGGCAATGAGCAGTTCTTC	CASSFAGGNEQFF
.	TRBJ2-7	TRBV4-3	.	TGCGCCAGCAGCCAAGATCGTATAGTTTTCGGGCTAGCGAGTTACGAGCAGTACTTC	CASSQDRIVFGLASYEQYF
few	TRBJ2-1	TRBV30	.	TGTGCCTGGAGTGTAGGAGGGGCCTCCTACAATGAGCAGTTCTTC	CAWSVGGASYNEQFF
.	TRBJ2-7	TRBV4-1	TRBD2	TGCGCCAGCAGCTCGCGGACTAGCGGAACCTACGAGCAGTACTTC	CASSSRTSGTYEQYF
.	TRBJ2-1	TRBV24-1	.	TGTGCCACCAGTGATGGGGGGTTAATCTACAATGAGCAGTTCTTC	CATSDGGLIYNEQFF
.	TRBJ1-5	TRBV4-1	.	TGCGCCAGCAGCCATGATCCGGACAGAAACAATCAGCCCCAGCATTTT	CASSHDPDRNNQPQHF
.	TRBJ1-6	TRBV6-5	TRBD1	TGTGCCAGCAGGATGACAGGGGGCCTTTATTCACCCCTCCACTTT	CASRMTGGLYSPLHF
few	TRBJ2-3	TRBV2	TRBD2	TGTGCCAGCAGAGAAAGAACGCGGGGGGGCAAAGCAGATACGCAGTATTTT	CASRERTRGGKADTQYF
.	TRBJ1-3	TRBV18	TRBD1	TGTGCCAGCTCTTCCGACAGGGCAAACACCATATATTTT	CASSSDRANTIYF
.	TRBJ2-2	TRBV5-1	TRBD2	TGCGCCAGCAGCTTAAGCGGGAGGGCCCTCGGGACCGGGGAGCTGTTTTTT	CASSLSGRALGTGELFF
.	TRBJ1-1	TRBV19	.	TGTGCCAGTATTAACCGCGGGGCTTTCTTT	CASINRGAFF
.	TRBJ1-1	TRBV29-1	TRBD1	TGCAGCGTTGCCGTGACAGGGGAAGCTTTCTTT	CSVAVTGEAFF
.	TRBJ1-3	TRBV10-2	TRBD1	TGCGCCAGCTGGGACAGGGTGGAAGGAAACACCATATATTTT	CASWDRVEGNTIYF
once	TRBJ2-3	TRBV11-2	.	TGTGCCAGCAGCTTAGGTTCGCAGGGCACAGATACGCAGTATTTT	CASSLGSQGTDTQYF
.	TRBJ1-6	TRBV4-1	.	TGCGCCAGCAGCCAAGGCGGGGGCAGGGTTCGGAATTCACCCCTCCACTTT	CASSQGGGRVRNSPLHF
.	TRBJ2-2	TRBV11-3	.	TGTGCCAGCAGCACCCATAGCGGGACAGCAACCGGGGAGCTGTTTTTT	CASSTHSGTATGELFF
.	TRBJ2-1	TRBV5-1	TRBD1	TGCGCCAGCAGCACCGGGACAGGGACGGGCTACAATGAGCAGTTCTTC	CASSTGTGTGYNEQFF
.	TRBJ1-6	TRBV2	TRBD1	TGTGCCAGCGGAAAGGACAGGGCGCATAATTCACCCCTCCACTTT	CASGKDRAHNSPLHF
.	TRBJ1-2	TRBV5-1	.	TGCGCCAGCAGCCTACCGGACAGAAACTATGGCTACACCTTC	CASSLPDRNYGYTF
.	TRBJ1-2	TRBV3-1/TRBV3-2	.	TGTGCCAGCAGCCTTTACAGGGACTACGGAGGCTACACCTTC	CASSLYRDYGGYTF
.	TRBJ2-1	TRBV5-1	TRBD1	TGCGCCAGCAGCCCCTCCGGGACAGGGGTTTATGAGCAGTTCTTC	CASSPSGTGVYEQFF
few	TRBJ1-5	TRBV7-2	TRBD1	TGTGCCAGCAGCTACAGGGGTGAACAGCCCCAGCATTTT	CASSYRGEQPQHF
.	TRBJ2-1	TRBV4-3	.	TGCGCCAGCAGCCAAGTGGGGGCGGGGGACAATGAGCAGTTCTTC	CASSQVGAGDNEQFF
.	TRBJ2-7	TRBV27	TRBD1	TGTGCCAGCACCCCCGCAGGGGGCTACGAGCAGTACTTC	CASTPAGGYEQYF
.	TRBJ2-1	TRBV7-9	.	TGTGCCAGCACCCAACGGGCGGGGTATACCTACAATGAGCAGTTCTTC	CASTQRAGYTYNEQFF
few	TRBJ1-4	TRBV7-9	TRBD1	TGTGCCAGCAGCGAAGAATTCGGGACAGGTGGATCGAATGAAAAACTGTTTTTT	CASSEEFGTGGSNEKLFF
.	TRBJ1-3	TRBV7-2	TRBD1	TGTGCCAGCAGCTCCACAGGGGGCCACTCTGGAAACACCATATATTTT	CASSSTGGHSGNTIYF
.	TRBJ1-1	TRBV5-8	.	TGTGCCAGCAGCTTGTGGGGCGGCAGGATGAACACTGAAGCTTTCTTT	CASSLWGGRMNTEAFF
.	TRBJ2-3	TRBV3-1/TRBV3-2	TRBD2	TGTGCCAGCAGCCCGGGACTAGCGGGAGTCAGCACAGATACGCAGTATTTT	CASSPGLAGVSTDTQYF
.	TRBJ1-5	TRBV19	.	TGTGCCAGTAGCCCCAGGGGTGATCAGCCCCAGCATTTT	CASSPRGDQPQHF
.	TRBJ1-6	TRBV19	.	TGTGCCAGTTCTACTCAGGGGTTCAGCTCCTATAATTCACCCCTCCACTTT	CASSTQGFSSYNSPLHF
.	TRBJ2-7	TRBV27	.	TGTGCCAGCAGTCAACAGATTTCCTACGAGCAGTACTTC	CASSQQISYEQYF
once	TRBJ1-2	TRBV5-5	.	TGTGCCAGCAGCATCGGACAGAGAGCTAACTATGGCTACACCTTC	CASSIGQRANYGYTF
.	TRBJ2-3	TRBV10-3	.	TGTGCCATCTCTATTAGGGAGGATACGCAGTATTTT	CAISIREDTQYF
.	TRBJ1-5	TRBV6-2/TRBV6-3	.	TGTGCCAGCAGTCGCCCGCTAAATCAGCCCCAGCATTTT	CASSRPLNQPQHF
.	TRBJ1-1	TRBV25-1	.	TGTGCCAGCAGTCCACAGGGCCGCTGGGGAACTGAAGCTTTCTTT	CASSPQGRWGTEAFF
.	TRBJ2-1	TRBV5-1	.	TGCGCCAGCAGCTTGGCCCTAACGGGAGTAAGGGTGGGTGAGCAGTTCTTC	CASSLALTGVRVGEQFF
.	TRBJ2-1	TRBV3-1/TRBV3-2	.	TGTGCCAGCAGCCAAGATGAGCTGTCCTACAATGAGCAGTTCTTC	CASSQDELSYNEQFF
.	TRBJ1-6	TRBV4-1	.	TGCGCCAGCAGCGGGGGGGCGGATAATTCACCCCTCCACTTT	CASSGGADNSPLHF
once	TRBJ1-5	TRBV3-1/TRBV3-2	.	TGTGCCAGCAGCCCAACGAATACAGGGCAGCCCCAGCATTTT	CASSPTNTGQPQHF
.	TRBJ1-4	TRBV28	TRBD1	TGTGCCAGCAGTTCACCGGGGACAGCAAATGAAAAACTGTTTTTT	CASSSPGTANEKLFF
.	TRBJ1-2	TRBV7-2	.	TGTGCCAGCAATCGAGGGGGGGACTATGGCTACACCTTC	CASNRGGDYGYTF
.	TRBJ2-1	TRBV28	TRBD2	TGTGCCAGCAGTTTAAGTGCGGGAGGTGGCAATGAGCAGTTCTTC	CASSLSAGGGNEQFF
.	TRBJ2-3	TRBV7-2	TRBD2	TGTGCCAGCAGCCTAGGGGGACTAGCTGAAACAGATACGCAGTATTTT	CASSLGGLAETDTQYF
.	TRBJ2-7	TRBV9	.	TGTGCCAGCAGCGAGACAGGCTCCGGCGAGCAGTACTTC	CASSETGSGEQYF
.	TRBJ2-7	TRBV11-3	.	TGTGCCAGCAGCTTAAACGCGGCCTACGAGCAGTACTTC	CASSLNAAYEQYF
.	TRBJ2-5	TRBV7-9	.	TGTGCCAGCAGCAGAGAGGTCTTGTACCAAGAGACCCAGTACTTC	CASSREVLYQETQYF
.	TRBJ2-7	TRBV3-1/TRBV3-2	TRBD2	TGTGCCAGCAGGAAGCTAGCGGGAGGGAGCGAGCAGTACTTC	CASRKLAGGSEQYF